The clone carrying this T cell receptor beta chain came up a few times. Its antigen is currently unknown. This CDR3 has 15 residues. Germline CDR1 is SGDLS and CDR2 is YYNGEE. With 0 bases removed from V and 0 bases from J, the gap between germline ends came to 7 bases. These data come from a study of CD8+ T cells in alopecia areata. Findings and limits, study-wide: Higher clonality was seen in lesional scalp than in normal scalp, especially in alopecia totalis/universalis.

It was cDNA, reverse transcribed from extracted RNA, that served as the sequencing template. TCRdb's copy holds only in-frame clones and misses some; the assay was immunoSEQ multiplex PCR. The sample shows approximately 200,000 clones, 50% to 60% of them seen only once. Indicated treatment: oral pan-JAK inhibitor, 5-10 mg twice daily. The chain links TRBV9 to TRBJ1-5; no clear D. This material consisted of CD4+ T cells sorted from blood, taken at week 4, from a patient treated with tofacitinib. The receptor's source is a human donor with alopecia areata. The CDR3 bases are TGTGCCAGCAGCGTAGACGAGGATAGCAATCAGCCCCAGCATTTT. This encodes CASSVDEDSNQPQHF.